Listed below are T cell receptor beta chains from one sample, sequenced in a study of T-cell memory formation after mild COVID-19. In TCRdb, the 5' RACE reads were re-called with MiXCR into one record per CDR3 protein. The data show 300,000 to 350,000 distinct CDR3 sequences, 10% to 15% seen once. Material for sequencing was PBMCs or a T cell subset sorted from them (not recorded which). These receptors were collected from a man younger than 35 who had mild COVID-19 (a few samples of this study predate the infection). Cell type and time point are not known. CDR3s include the opening cysteine and the closing phenylalanine or tryptophan. A D gene is named only where the DNA matches it firmly. Where a row states a size, it is once, few, many or the class of an expanded clone; other rows omit it.

>TRBV27|TRBJ1-1|NA|14|NA
TGTGCCAGCCTCCCGGGAATCTTGAACACTGAAGCTTTCTTT
CASLPGILNTEAFF
>TRBV5-4|TRBJ1-1|NA|14|NA
TGTGCCAGCAGCTTCGGGTCGGGGGACACTGAAGCTTTCTTT
CASSFGSGDTEAFF
>TRBV7-2|TRBJ2-7|NA|14|few
TGTGCCAGCAGCTTGGCGGGACCCTCCTACGAGCAGTACTTC
CASSLAGPSYEQYF
>TRBV7-9|TRBJ2-7|NA|10|many
TGTGCCAGCGGAGATTACGAGCAGTACTTC
CASGDYEQYF
>TRBV10-3|TRBJ1-6|NA|13|many
TGTGCCATCACGGGGGACTATAATTCACCCCTCCACTTT
CAITGDYNSPLHF
>TRBV30|TRBJ1-2|TRBD1|11|NA
TGTGCCTGTGACAGGGGGTATGGCTACACCTTC
CACDRGYGYTF
>TRBV7-2|TRBJ2-3|NA|18|NA
TGTGCCAGCAGCTTAAGGGCCAGACCATTAGCTAGCACAGATACGCAGTATTTT
CASSLRARPLASTDTQYF
>TRBV20-1|TRBJ1-1|TRBD1|14|few
TGCAGTGCTCCCGTCGGGACAGCCAACACTGAAGCTTTCTTT
CSAPVGTANTEAFF
>TRBV4-1|TRBJ2-6|TRBD1|18|NA
TGCGCCAGCAGCCAGCAGACAGGGGGAGTAGCGGGGGCCAACGTCCTGACTTTC
CASSQQTGGVAGANVLTF
>TRBV6-4|TRBJ2-2|NA|13|many
TGTGCCAGCAGTGAAGGGGACACCGGGGAGCTGTTTTTT
CASSEGDTGELFF
>TRBV18|TRBJ2-3|NA|15|NA
TGTGCCAGCTCAGCCCGGGACAAGAGCACAGATACGCAGTATTTT
CASSARDKSTDTQYF
>TRBV30|TRBJ2-1|TRBD2|14|NA
TGTGCCTGGATGCTCCAGCGGGGGTACAATGAGCAGTTCTTC
CAWMLQRGYNEQFF
>TRBV7-2|TRBJ2-5|NA|14|many
TGTGCCAGCAGCTTGGCCCGAGGGAGGGAGACCCAGTACTTC
CASSLARGRETQYF
>TRBV7-9|TRBJ1-6|NA|13|many
TGTGCCAGCAGCTTAGAGGGTAGATCACCCCTCCACTTT
CASSLEGRSPLHF
>TRBV29-1|TRBJ1-1|NA|12|NA
TGCAGCGCTGTCGGGGGAGGCACTGAAGCTTTCTTT
CSAVGGGTEAFF
>TRBV12-3/TRBV12-4|TRBJ2-6|NA|13|few
TGTGCCAGCACCTCTTCTGGGGCCAACGTCCTGACTTTC
CASTSSGANVLTF
>TRBV7-2|TRBJ1-5|NA|15|NA
TGTGCCAGCAGCTTAGTATGGGGGCAAGAGCAGCCCCAGCATTTT
CASSLVWGQEQPQHF
>TRBV4-1|TRBJ2-7|NA|15|NA
TGCGCCAGCAGCCAAGAGTGGGGACGTAGCTACGAGCAGTACTTC
CASSQEWGRSYEQYF
>TRBV20-1|TRBJ1-1|NA|13|NA
TGCAGTGCTCGAGGGGTTGCAAACACTGAAGCTTTCTTT
CSARGVANTEAFF
>TRBV24-1|TRBJ2-7|NA|15|NA
TGTGCCACCAGTGATTCGGTCGGGAACAGCTACGAGCAGTACTTC
CATSDSVGNSYEQYF
>TRBV28|TRBJ2-3|TRBD2|14|few
TGTGCCAGCAGTTTAGCGGCGGGGGGGTATACGCAGTATTTT
CASSLAAGGYTQYF
>TRBV27|TRBJ1-2|NA|14|NA
TGTGCCAGCGGGACTTACGGGATTCCTTATGGCTACACCTTC
CASGTYGIPYGYTF
>TRBV28|TRBJ1-4|TRBD1|15|few
TGTGCCAGCAGCCTCGGGACAGGGGGTACTGAAAAACTGTTTTTT
CASSLGTGGTEKLFF
>TRBV24-1|TRBJ2-5|NA|15|many
TGTGCCACCAGTGATCCCACGGGGATACAAGAGACCCAGTACTTC
CATSDPTGIQETQYF
>TRBV20-1|TRBJ2-4|TRBD1|13|few
TGCAGTGCTATCCGTAAGGGGGCAAACATTCAGTACTTC
CSAIRKGANIQYF
>TRBV5-6|TRBJ2-1|TRBD2|17|NA
TGTGCCAGCAGCTCAAGACTAGCGGGGGGCTCCTACAATGAGCAGTTCTTC
CASSSRLAGGSYNEQFF
>TRBV24-1|TRBJ1-1|NA|14|few
TGTGCCACCAGTGATCGCCCCCCGAACACTGAAGCTTTCTTT
CATSDRPPNTEAFF
>TRBV5-4|TRBJ2-2|TRBD1|17|NA
TGTGCCAGCAGCGATGGGGTGGGACAGGGCCGCGGCGGGGAGCTGTTTTTT
CASSDGVGQGRGGELFF
>TRBV5-1|TRBJ1-3|NA|15|few
TGCGCCAGCAGCCCGTCAACAGGGTCTGCAAACACCATATATTTT
CASSPSTGSANTIYF
>TRBV9|TRBJ2-3|NA|14|NA
TGTGCCAGCAGCGTAGGGAGGGCCACAGATACGCAGTATTTT
CASSVGRATDTQYF
>TRBV5-1|TRBJ2-4|NA|13|NA
TGCGCCAGCAGTTTTACTAGCCAGGGCATTCAGTACTTC
CASSFTSQGIQYF
>TRBV7-9|TRBJ1-2|NA|15|NA
TGTGCCAGCAGCTTAGTCGTCACCGATAACTATGGCTACACCTTC
CASSLVVTDNYGYTF
>TRBV3-1|TRBJ2-3|NA|13|NA
TGTGCCAGCAGGCCAGGGGCCACAGATACGCAGTATTTT
CASRPGATDTQYF
>TRBV5-1|TRBJ2-6|TRBD1|19|many
TGCGCCAGCAGCGAAGGGAGACAGGGGGTAATAATCGGGGCCAACGTCCTGACTTTC
CASSEGRQGVIIGANVLTF